This passage covers 4 T cell receptor beta chains from one sample sequenced in a study of response to subunit inactivated influenza vaccine. TCRdb itself ran the RT-PCR reads through MiXCR, one entry per CDR3 protein. In the table there are about 520,000 distinct CDR3 sequences, about 25% of which are singletons. Here the sequenced sample was CD4+ T cells sorted from PBMCs, taken roughly 5 days after vaccination. The receptors stem from a man aged 45 to 65 who received an inactivated influenza vaccine.

V and J are TRBV11-2 and TRBJ2-3; no clear D. V shed 2 bases and J shed 0 bases, with 9 bases lying between them. This CDR3 has 15 amino acids. Germline V gene sequence: CDR1 SGHAT, CDR2 FQNNGV. The DNA of the CDR3 is TGTGCCAGCAGCTTAACATACACCAGCACAGATACGCAGTATTTT. Its translation: CASSLTYTSTDTQYF. The complete variable domain, with remaining parts taken from reference TRBV11-2 and TRBJ2-3, reads EAGVAQSPRYKIIEKRQSVAFWCNPISGHATLYWYQQILGQGPKLLIQFQNNGVVDDSQLPKDRFSAERLKGVDSTLKIQPAKLEDSAVYLCASSLTYTSTDTQYFGPGTRLTVL.

This clonotype was seen more than once but under ten times. The rearrangement joins TRBV4-3 to TRBJ2-7; D remains unclear. CDR3 length: 13 residues. The germline V and J ends were trimmed by 0 bases and 0 bases, with 3 bases remaining between them. The germline gives CDR1 LGHNA, CDR2 YSLEER. This CDR3 reads CASSQDISYEQYF. In DNA, the CDR3 is TGCGCCAGCAGCCAAGATATCTCCTACGAGCAGTACTTC.

This clonotype was detected many times. The chain uses TRBV5-1 and TRBJ2-3; D is possibly TRBD1 or TRBD2 (5 bases each). The CDR3 spans 15 residues. Trimming pared 3 bases from V and 3 bases from J, leaving 14 bases between. Germline lookup yields CDR1 SGHRS and CDR2 YFSETQ. The CDR3 loop reads CASSSAPWGTDTQYF. The CDR3 nucleotides are TGCGCCAGCAGCTCCGCCCCGTGGGGGACAGATACGCAGTATTTT.

The chain couples TRBV4-3 to TRBJ2-7, with TRBD2 matching over 7 bases. Trimming removed 0 bases from V and 6 bases from J; junction bases left unmatched: 8. The CDR3 consists of 15 residues. In germline, CDR1 is LGHNA, CDR2 YSLEER. The CDR3 DNA follows: TGCGCCAGCAGCCAAGACTATATGGCTAGCGGCGAGCAGTACTTC. Protein product: CASSQDYMASGEQYF.